This T cell receptor (beta chain) was sequenced during a study of spatial heterogeneity in lung cancer. General study results and limits: TCRs found ubiquitously expanded in tumor appeared in blood more at resection than at follow-up.

Time point meaning: sample taken at primary tumor resection. In each case, whole RNA from tumor, nontumor lung or frozen PBMC was sequenced unsorted. This clonotype occurred a few times. Its antigen is not known. MiXCR was run by TCRdb on the 5' RACE reads, yielding one entry per CDR3 protein. The table has roughly 60,000 distinct CDR3 sequences, 7.5% to 9% seen once. Trimming cost V 3 bases and J 6 bases; bases outside gene matches: 4. Germline V gives CDR1 LGHNA, CDR2 YNFKEQ. The CDR3 has 15 amino acids. This chain uses TRBV4-2 with TRBJ2-7, with 14 bases identical to TRBD2. The specimen was PBMCs, collected at surgery. The receptor was isolated from a female donor with early-stage non-small cell lung cancer. Written as DNA, the CDR3 is TGTGCCAGCAGCCATGGACTAGCGGGGGGAGGCGAGCAGTACTTC. Amino acid sequence: CASSHGLAGGGEQYF.